The TCR beta chain described here comes from a study of T cells in localized non-small cell lung cancer. TCRdb's table, derived via immunoSEQ multiplex PCR, lists solely in-frame clones and lacks some. In the table there are under 3,000 clones, about 30% of which are singletons. The CDR3 runs to 15 residues. Germline V gene sequence: CDR1 LNHDA, CDR2 SQIVND (reference sequence). V lost 6 bases and J 0 bases, leaving 12 bases between the germline ends. Concerning this clone itself: The antigen remains undetermined.

Lung adjacent to the tumor, free of atypia, was sampled at least 2 cm from its margin. General observations from the study: Of the top 100 tumor clones, median approximately 50 were in adjacent lung, about 26 among its top 100. Heterogeneity cannot be ruled out, as sequencing used one tumor region only. There was higher T cell clonality in uninvolved adjacent lung than in tumor, and it was highest there.

Sequenced here: normal lung tissue next to the tumor, sampled before any cancer treatment. The clonotype was recovered from a man aged 40-75 years with stage I lung adenocarcinoma. V and J are TRBV19 and TRBJ2-1; D unclear. This CDR3 is CASSPDFPSYNEQFF. CDR3 nucleotide sequence: TGTGCCAGTAGCCCCGACTTTCCCTCCTACAATGAGCAGTTCTTC.